Ten or more counts support the clone carrying this T cell receptor beta chain. Its matching antigen is unknown. A unique molecular identifier was attached to every TCR cDNA molecule. TCRdb re-called the 5' RACE reads with MiXCR, one entry per CDR3 protein. The sample includes more than 30,000 distinct CDR3 sequences, less than 11% of them seen just once. Time point specified: blood at routine non-recurrence follow-up after resection. Extraction of whole RNA from tumor, nontumor lung or frozen PBMC preceded unsorted sequencing. This sample was included in a study of spatial heterogeneity in lung cancer. At the level of the study: For the average unique TCR and UMI combination, more than 8.5 occurrences appeared in raw reads. Study findings and constraints: Detection of ubiquitous tumor TCRs in blood was higher at resection than follow-up.

This CDR3 is built from 17 residues. The specimen comprised PBMCs, sampled at follow-up. The TCR comes from a female donor with early-stage non-small cell lung cancer. This rearrangement joins TRBV21-1 to TRBJ1-2; the D call TRBD1 from the table was never checked on the DNA. TRBV21-1 has pseudogene status. The DNA of the CDR3 is TGTGCCAGCAACCACTCTCTCGGGACGCACAGAGGCTATGGCTACACCTTC. Translation: CASNHSLGTHRGYGYTF.